This TCR beta chain was retrieved from a study of blood T cell repertoires in COVID-19. Across the study: Whether acute or convalescent, the COVID-19 samples came from the United States, Italy and Spain. PBMCs, B-cell-depleted T cells, or T cells were the source of the cDNA or gDNA that made up the material.

Under the authors' procedure: Amplification of reference gene primers provided the estimated nucleated cell counts. The table came from immunoSEQ multiplex PCR; TCRdb's copy has only in-frame clones and leaves some out. V and J calls and clone size come straight from that table; D and trimming were deduced from the DNA. The sample lists about 180,000 clones; 84% were seen once. The CDR3 consists of 17 residues. The rearrangement links TRBV12-2 to TRBJ1-5; the DNA was not compared with TRBD1, the D call given in the table. TRBV12-2 is classified as a pseudogene. The sample comprised peripheral blood. The TCR was taken from a human donor in a cohort sampled during active COVID-19. Here the CDR3 reads CASLGWTGTCGNQPQHF. For the CDR3, the DNA is TGTGCAAGTCTCGGCTGGACAGGGACATGTGGCAATCAGCCCCAGCATTTT.